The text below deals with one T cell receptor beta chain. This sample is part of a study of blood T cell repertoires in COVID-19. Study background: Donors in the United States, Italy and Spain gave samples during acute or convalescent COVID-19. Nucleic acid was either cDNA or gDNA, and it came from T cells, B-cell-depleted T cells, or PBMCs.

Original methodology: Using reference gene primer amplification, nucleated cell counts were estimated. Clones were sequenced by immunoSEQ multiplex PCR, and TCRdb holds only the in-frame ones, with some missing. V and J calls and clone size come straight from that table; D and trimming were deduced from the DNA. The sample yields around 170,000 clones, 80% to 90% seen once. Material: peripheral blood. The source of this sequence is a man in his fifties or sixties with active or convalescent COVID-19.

The CDR3 sequence: CASSRTLTDRSYSNQPQHF. CDR3 coding DNA: TGTGCCAGCAGCCGGACCCTTACCGACAGGTCTTATAGCAATCAGCCCCAGCATTTT. This chain links TRBV5-5 with TRBJ1-5, with D tentatively TRBD1 (6 bases). The V gene's germline CDR1 is SGHKS and CDR2 YYEKEE (reference sequence). Trimming took off 4 bases at V and 0 bases at J, with 23 bases between the two ends. The CDR3 covers 19 residues. The full variable domain, with the rest looked up from reference TRBV5-5 and TRBJ1-5, is DAGVTQSPTHLIKTRGQQVTLRCSPISGHKSVSWYQQVLGQGPQFIFQYYEKEERGRGNFPDRFSARQFPNYSSELNVNALLLGDSALYLCASSRTLTDRSYSNQPQHFGDGTRLSIL.